These T cell receptor beta chains were read from a single sample in a study of blood T cell repertoires in COVID-19. Sequencing was performed with immunoSEQ multiplex PCR; in TCRdb, only in-frame clones are kept and a portion is missing. Among fewer than 150,000 clones, roughly 86% were seen once, and the ten largest hold roughly 13%. Sequenced material: peripheral blood. The source of these receptors is a human donor in a cohort sampled during active COVID-19. Both conserved end residues are part of each CDR3. The order of the fields is V gene, J gene, clone size, D gene, CDR3 protein. The D gene is left open where the match is weak. The size field is filled for only some rows; it gives once, few, many or a size class.

v_call: TRBV3-1/TRBV3-2
j_call: TRBJ2-2
clone_size: -
d_call: -
cdr3_aa: CASSHPGTGELFF

v_call: TRBV5-1
j_call: TRBJ1-3
clone_size: -
d_call: -
cdr3_aa: CASSPGGGRTGNTIYF

v_call: TRBV19
j_call: TRBJ1-2
clone_size: -
d_call: -
cdr3_aa: CASSIEWADLSGYTF

v_call: TRBV7-2
j_call: TRBJ2-5
clone_size: -
d_call: TRBD2
cdr3_aa: CASSSSSGGETQYF

v_call: TRBV3-1/TRBV3-2
j_call: TRBJ2-3
clone_size: -
d_call: TRBD2
cdr3_aa: CASSPGGARTDTQYF

v_call: TRBV3-1/TRBV3-2
j_call: TRBJ2-1
clone_size: -
d_call: TRBD2
cdr3_aa: CASSHGLAGGPSNEQFF

v_call: TRBV30
j_call: TRBJ1-2
clone_size: -
d_call: TRBD1
cdr3_aa: CAWARDRDHRYTF

v_call: TRBV20-1
j_call: TRBJ2-3
clone_size: -
d_call: -
cdr3_aa: CSASGGGATDTQYF

v_call: TRBV6-5
j_call: TRBJ2-3
clone_size: -
d_call: -
cdr3_aa: CASSSPGTDTQYF

v_call: TRBV7-6
j_call: TRBJ2-1
clone_size: -
d_call: -
cdr3_aa: CASSSPGDNEQFF

v_call: TRBV9
j_call: TRBJ2-7
clone_size: -
d_call: TRBD2
cdr3_aa: CASSVGAGGQFGQYF

v_call: TRBV6-6
j_call: TRBJ2-2
clone_size: few
d_call: -
cdr3_aa: CASSLPRGELFF

v_call: TRBV10-3
j_call: TRBJ2-7
clone_size: -
d_call: TRBD1
cdr3_aa: CAISDPYGQGSTYEQYF

v_call: TRBV5-1
j_call: TRBJ2-1
clone_size: once
d_call: -
cdr3_aa: CASSFTLNEQFF

v_call: TRBV4-1
j_call: TRBJ1-2
clone_size: once
d_call: TRBD1
cdr3_aa: CASSRNPGQGYGYTF

v_call: TRBV7-2
j_call: TRBJ1-2
clone_size: few
d_call: -
cdr3_aa: CASSLRGNGYTF

v_call: TRBV19
j_call: TRBJ1-5
clone_size: -
d_call: TRBD1
cdr3_aa: CASSIGDSIYQPQHF

v_call: TRBV7-9
j_call: TRBJ1-6
clone_size: -
d_call: -
cdr3_aa: CASSPGGYNSPLHF

v_call: TRBV5-4
j_call: TRBJ2-7
clone_size: -
d_call: TRBD2
cdr3_aa: CASSSSAGTTGYEQYF

v_call: TRBV5-1
j_call: TRBJ2-2
clone_size: few
d_call: TRBD2
cdr3_aa: CASSRGGLATNTGELFF

v_call: TRBV7-9
j_call: TRBJ2-7
clone_size: -
d_call: TRBD1
cdr3_aa: CASSNQPGQGSYEQYF

v_call: TRBV27
j_call: TRBJ2-7
clone_size: -
d_call: -
cdr3_aa: CASPPWPSYEQYF

v_call: TRBV5-8
j_call: TRBJ2-3
clone_size: -
d_call: -
cdr3_aa: CASSLALRRDTQYF

v_call: TRBV9
j_call: TRBJ2-7
clone_size: -
d_call: -
cdr3_aa: CASSVVGGEQYF

v_call: TRBV29-1
j_call: TRBJ2-3
clone_size: -
d_call: TRBD1
cdr3_aa: CSVRRGTGGFTDTQYF